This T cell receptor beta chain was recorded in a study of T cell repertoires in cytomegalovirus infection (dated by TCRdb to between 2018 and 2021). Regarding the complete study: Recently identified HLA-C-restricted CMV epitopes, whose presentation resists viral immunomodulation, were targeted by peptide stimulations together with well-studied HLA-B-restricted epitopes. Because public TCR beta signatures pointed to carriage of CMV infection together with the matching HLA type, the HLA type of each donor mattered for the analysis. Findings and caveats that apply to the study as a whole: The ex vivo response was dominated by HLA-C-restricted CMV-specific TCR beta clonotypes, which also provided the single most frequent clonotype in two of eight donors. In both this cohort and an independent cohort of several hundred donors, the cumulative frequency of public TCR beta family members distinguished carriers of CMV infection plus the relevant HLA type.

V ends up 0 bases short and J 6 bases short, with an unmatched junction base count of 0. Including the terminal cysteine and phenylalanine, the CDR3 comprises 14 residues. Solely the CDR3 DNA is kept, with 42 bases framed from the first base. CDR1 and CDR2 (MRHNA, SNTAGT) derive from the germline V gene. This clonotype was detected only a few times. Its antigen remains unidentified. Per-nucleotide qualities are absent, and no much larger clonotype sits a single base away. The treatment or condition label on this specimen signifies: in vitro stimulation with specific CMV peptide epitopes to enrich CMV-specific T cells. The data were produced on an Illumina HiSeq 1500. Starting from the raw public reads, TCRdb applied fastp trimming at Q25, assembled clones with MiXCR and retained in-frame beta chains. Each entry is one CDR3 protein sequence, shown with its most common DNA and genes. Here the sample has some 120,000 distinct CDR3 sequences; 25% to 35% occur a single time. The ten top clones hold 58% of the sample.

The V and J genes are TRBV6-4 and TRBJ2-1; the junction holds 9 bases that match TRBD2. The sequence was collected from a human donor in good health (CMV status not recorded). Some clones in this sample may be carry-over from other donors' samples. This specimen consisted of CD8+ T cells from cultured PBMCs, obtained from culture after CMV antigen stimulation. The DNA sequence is TGTGCCAGCAGTGACTCTAGCGGGGGCAATGAGCAGTTCTTC. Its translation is CASSDSSGGNEQFF.